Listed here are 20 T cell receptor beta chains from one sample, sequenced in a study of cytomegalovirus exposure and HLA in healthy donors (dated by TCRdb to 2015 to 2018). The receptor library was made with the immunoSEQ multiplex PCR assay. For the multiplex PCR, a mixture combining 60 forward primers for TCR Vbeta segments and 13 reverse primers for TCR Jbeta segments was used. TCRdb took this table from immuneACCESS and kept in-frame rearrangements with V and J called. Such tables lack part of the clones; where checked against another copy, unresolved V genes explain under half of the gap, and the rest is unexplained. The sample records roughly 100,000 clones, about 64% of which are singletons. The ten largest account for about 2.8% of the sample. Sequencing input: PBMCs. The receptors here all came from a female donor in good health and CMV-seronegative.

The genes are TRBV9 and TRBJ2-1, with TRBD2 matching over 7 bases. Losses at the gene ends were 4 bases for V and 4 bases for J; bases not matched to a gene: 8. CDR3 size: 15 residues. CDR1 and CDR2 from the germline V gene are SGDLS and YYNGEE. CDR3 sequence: CASSFGGNPYNEQFF. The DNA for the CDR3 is TGTGCCAGCAGCTTCGGGGGGAATCCTTACAATGAGCAGTTCTTC.

The CDR3 loop reads CASSLLPSGEQYF. The DNA for the CDR3 is TGTGCCAGCAGCTTGCTCCCGTCGGGCGAGCAGTACTTC. This chain links TRBV7-2 with TRBJ2-7; D unclear. The V end lost 3 bases, the J end lost 6 bases, and 12 bases lay between the germline ends. Germline V gene lookup returns CDR1 SGHTA and CDR2 FQGNSA. This CDR3 is built from 13 residues.

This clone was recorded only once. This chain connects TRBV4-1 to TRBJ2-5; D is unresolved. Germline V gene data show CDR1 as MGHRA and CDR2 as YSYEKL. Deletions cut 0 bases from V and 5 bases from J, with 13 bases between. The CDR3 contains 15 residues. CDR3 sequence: CASSQEANLPETQYF. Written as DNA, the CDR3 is TGCGCCAGCAGCCAAGAGGCCAACCTCCCGGAGACCCAGTACTTC.

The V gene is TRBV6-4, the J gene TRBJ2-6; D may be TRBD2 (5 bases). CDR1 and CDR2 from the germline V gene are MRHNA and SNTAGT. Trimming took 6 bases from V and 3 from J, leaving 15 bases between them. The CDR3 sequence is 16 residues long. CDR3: CASSPSPGFGANVLTF. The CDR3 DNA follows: TGTGCCAGCAGCCCTTCTCCGGGGTTTGGGGCCAACGTCCTGACTTTC.

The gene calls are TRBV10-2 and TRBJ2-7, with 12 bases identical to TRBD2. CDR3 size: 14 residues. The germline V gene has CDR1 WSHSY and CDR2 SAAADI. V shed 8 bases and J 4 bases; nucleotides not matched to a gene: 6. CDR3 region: CASQTSGSGYEQYF. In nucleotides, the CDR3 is TGCGCCAGCCAGACTAGCGGGAGTGGGTACGAGCAGTACTTC.

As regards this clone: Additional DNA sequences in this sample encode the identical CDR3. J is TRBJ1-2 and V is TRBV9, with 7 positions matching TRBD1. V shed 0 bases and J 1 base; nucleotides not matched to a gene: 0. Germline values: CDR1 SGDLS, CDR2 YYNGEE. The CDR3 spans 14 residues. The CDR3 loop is CASSVGQGNYGYTF. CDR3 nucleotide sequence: TGTGCCAGCAGCGTAGGACAGGGTAACTATGGCTACACCTTC.

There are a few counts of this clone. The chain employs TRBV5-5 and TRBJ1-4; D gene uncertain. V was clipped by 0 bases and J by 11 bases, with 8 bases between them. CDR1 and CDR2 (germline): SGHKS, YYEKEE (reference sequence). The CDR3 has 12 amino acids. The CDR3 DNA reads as TGTGCCAGCAGCTTGGGGGTGAGGAAACTGTTTTTT. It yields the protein CASSLGVRKLFF.

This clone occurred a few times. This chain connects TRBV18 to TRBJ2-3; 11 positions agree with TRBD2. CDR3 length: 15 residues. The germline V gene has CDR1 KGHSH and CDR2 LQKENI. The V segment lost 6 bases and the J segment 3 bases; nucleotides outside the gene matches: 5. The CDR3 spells CASSIAGGRTDTQYF. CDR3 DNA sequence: TGTGCCAGCTCCATAGCGGGAGGGAGGACAGATACGCAGTATTTT.

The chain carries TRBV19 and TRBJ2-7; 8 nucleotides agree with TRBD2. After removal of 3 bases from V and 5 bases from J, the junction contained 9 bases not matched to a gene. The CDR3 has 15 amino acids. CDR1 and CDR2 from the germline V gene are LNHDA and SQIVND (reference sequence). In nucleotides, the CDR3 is TGTGCCAGTAGTATTAAAAGGCGGGAGGCCCACGAGCAGTACTTC. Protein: CASSIKRREAHEQYF. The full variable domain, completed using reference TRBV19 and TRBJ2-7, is DGGITQSPKYLFRKEGQNVTLSCEQNLNHDAMYWYRQDPGQGLRLIYYSQIVNDFQKGDIAEGYSVSREKKESFPLTVTSAQKNPTAFYLCASSIKRREAHEQYFGPGTRLTVT.

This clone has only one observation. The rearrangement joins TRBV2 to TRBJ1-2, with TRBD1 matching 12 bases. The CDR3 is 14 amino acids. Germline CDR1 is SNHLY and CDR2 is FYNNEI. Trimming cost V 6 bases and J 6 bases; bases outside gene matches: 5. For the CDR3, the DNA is TGTGCCAGCAGGCGGGACAGGGGGCAGGATGGCTACACCTTC. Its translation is CASRRDRGQDGYTF. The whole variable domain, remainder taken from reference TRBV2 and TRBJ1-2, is EPEVTQTPSHQVTQMGQEVILRCVPISNHLYFYWYRQILGQKVEFLVSFYNNEISEKSEIFDDQFSVERPDGSNFTLKIRSTKLEDSAMYFCASRRDRGQDGYTFGSGTRLTVV.

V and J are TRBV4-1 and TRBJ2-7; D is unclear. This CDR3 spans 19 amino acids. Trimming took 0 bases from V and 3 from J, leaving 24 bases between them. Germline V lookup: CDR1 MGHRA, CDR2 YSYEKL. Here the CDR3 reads CASSQEILVAEPKNYEQYF. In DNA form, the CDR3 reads TGCGCCAGCAGCCAAGAGATTTTGGTGGCGGAACCTAAAAACTACGAGCAGTACTTC.

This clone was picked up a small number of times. This chain's CDR3 is CASTGTSGRGGPYEQYF. For the CDR3, the DNA is TGTGCCAGTACCGGGACTAGCGGGAGGGGCGGGCCCTACGAGCAGTACTTC. The chain recombines TRBV2 with TRBJ2-7; TRBD2 agrees at 16 bases. CDR1 and CDR2 (germline): SNHLY, FYNNEI. The CDR3 extends over 17 amino acids. Germline trimming cut 9 bases from V and 2 bases from J; bases unmatched to any gene: 10.

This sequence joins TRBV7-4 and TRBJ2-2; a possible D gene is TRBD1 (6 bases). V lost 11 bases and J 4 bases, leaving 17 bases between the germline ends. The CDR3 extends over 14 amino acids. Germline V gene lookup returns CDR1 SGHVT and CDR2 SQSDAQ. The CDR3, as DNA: TGTGCCGGACGGGGACACCGCCGCACCGGGGAGCTGTTTTTT. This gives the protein CAGRGHRRTGELFF.

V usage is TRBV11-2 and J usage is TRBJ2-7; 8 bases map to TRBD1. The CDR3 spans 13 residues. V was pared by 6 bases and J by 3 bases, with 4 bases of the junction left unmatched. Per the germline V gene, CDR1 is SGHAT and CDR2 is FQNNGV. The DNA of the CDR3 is TGTGCCAGCAGGACAGGGGCTTTCTACGAGCAGTACTTC. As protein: CASRTGAFYEQYF.

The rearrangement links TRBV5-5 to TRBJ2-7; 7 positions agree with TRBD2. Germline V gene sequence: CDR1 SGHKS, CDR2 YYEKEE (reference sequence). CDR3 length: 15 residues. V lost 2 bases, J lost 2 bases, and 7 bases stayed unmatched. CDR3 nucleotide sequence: TGTGCCAGCAGCTTAGCCGGGAGGCAAACCTACGAGCAGTACTTC. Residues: CASSLAGRQTYEQYF.

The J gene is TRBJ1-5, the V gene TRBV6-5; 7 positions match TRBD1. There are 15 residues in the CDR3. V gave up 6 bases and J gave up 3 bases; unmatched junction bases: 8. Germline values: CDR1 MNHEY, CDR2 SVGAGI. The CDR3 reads CASSQGGHINQPQHF. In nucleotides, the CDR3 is TGTGCCAGCAGCCAAGGGGGCCATATCAATCAGCCCCAGCATTTT.

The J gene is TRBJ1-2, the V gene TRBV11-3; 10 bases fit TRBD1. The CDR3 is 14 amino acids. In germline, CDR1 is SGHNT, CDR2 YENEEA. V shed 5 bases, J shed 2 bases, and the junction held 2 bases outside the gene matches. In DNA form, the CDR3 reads TGTGCCAGCAGCCGGGGACAGGGGAACTATGGCTACACCTTC. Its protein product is CASSRGQGNYGYTF.

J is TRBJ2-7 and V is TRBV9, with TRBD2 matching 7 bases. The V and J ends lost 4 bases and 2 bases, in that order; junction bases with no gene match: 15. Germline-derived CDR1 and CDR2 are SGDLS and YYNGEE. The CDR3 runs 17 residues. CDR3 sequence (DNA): TGTGCCAGCAGCCCCAAGGTATCAGGACTAGGAGCCTACGAGCAGTACTTC. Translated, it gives CASSPKVSGLGAYEQYF.

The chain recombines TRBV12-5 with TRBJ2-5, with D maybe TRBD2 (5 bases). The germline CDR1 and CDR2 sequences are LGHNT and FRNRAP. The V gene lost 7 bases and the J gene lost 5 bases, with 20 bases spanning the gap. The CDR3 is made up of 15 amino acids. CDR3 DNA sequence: TGTGCTAGTGCTGGCCCCAATCCGGGATTGGAGACCCAGTACTTC. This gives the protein CASAGPNPGLETQYF.

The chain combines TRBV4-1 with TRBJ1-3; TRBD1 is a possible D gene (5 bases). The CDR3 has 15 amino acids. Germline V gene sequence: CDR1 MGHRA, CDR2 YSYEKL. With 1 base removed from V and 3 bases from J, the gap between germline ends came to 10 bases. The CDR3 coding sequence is TGCGCCAGCAGCCAAGCAGGGCGCAGTGGAAACACCATATATTTT. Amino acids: CASSQAGRSGNTIYF.